These 28 T cell receptor beta chains were all obtained from the same sample, sequenced in a study of Tregs in tolerant kidney transplant recipients. Sequenced by immunoSEQ multiplex PCR; TCRdb stores in-frame clones only, minus some. Here the sample spans around 66,000 clones, 70% to 90% being singletons. The sequencing used Tregs from blood, collected before the transplant. These receptors all stem from a human donor who received a combined kidney and bone marrow transplant.

The CDR3 is CASSLRVRAYSGNTIYF. The CDR3 DNA is TGTGCCAGCAGCTTGAGGGTCAGGGCCTACTCTGGAAACACCATATATTTT. This chain joins TRBV5-6 and TRBJ1-3; maybe TRBD1 (5 bases). CDR3 length: 17 amino acids. The V and J ends lost 1 base and 0 bases respectively, with 14 bases between them. Germline V gives CDR1 SGHDT, CDR2 YYEEEE.

The chain couples TRBV6-1 to TRBJ2-7; a possible D gene is TRBD2 (7 bases). Germline-derived CDR1 and CDR2 are MNHNS and SASEGT. The length of the CDR3 is 11 residues. The ends were cut back, 8 bases at V and 7 bases at J, with 12 bases in the middle. The CDR3 nucleotides read TGTGCCAGCGGGGGGGCGAGTGAGCAGTACTTC. Translating gives CASGGASEQYF.

This sequence joins TRBV10-2 and TRBJ1-5; TRBD1 aligns across 7 bases. Germline V CDR1 and CDR2: WSHSY, SAAADI. This CDR3 region has 14 residues. Germline trimming cut 6 bases from V and 1 base from J; bases unmatched to any gene: 3. The CDR3 sequence is CASSPTGSNQPQHF. The DNA for the CDR3 is TGCGCCAGCAGCCCGACAGGGAGCAATCAGCCCCAGCATTTT.

The V gene is TRBV6-8, the J gene TRBJ1-2; no clear D gene. Germline V gives CDR1 MNHGY, CDR2 SAAAGT. The CDR3 runs to 11 residues. V was pared by 9 bases and J by 7 bases, with 12 bases between. The CDR3 nucleotides are TGTGCCAGTGGTCCACGAGGTGGCTACACCTTC. Its protein product is CASGPRGGYTF.

The chain links TRBV4-1 to TRBJ2-3; D remains unclear. Trimming removed 4 bases from V and 2 bases from J, with 25 bases in between. This CDR3 is built from 19 residues. Germline CDR1 reads MGHRA; CDR2 reads YSYEKL. CDR3 amino acids: CASSLEPPIAYFITDTQYF. In DNA form, the CDR3 reads TGCGCCAGCAGCCTTGAGCCCCCCATCGCATACTTTATCACAGATACGCAGTATTTT.

This clone was observed once. This chain uses TRBV28 with TRBJ2-1, with 9 bases matching TRBD2. V gave up 6 bases and J gave up 0 bases; unmatched junction bases: 18. Germline V gene lookup returns CDR1 MDHEN and CDR2 SYDVKM. The CDR3 is 20 residues long. CDR3 protein: CASSPLVGGRALISYNEQFF. CDR3 DNA: TGTGCCAGCAGCCCCCTAGTGGGCGGGAGGGCCCTAATCTCCTACAATGAGCAGTTCTTC.

This chain uses TRBV6-5 with TRBJ1-1, with D possibly TRBD1 on 6 matching bases. Germline V gene lookup returns CDR1 MNHEY and CDR2 SVGAGI. The CDR3 consists of 14 residues. V was pared by 8 bases and J by 4 bases, with 17 bases between. The CDR3 DNA follows: TGTGCCAGCTTCAGGGGTCAGTCAGGCACTGAAGCTTTCTTT. As protein: CASFRGQSGTEAFF.

As DNA, the CDR3 is TGTGCCAGCAGCCCGGCGCTAGCTCACTACAATGAGCAGTTCTTC. Translating it yields CASSPALAHYNEQFF. The chain uses TRBV28 and TRBJ2-1; D is perhaps TRBD2 (5 bases). V was trimmed by 6 bases and J by 3 bases, leaving 15 bases between them. The CDR3 is 15 amino acids. The germline V gene has CDR1 MDHEN and CDR2 SYDVKM.

The gene calls are TRBV18 and TRBJ1-1, with a weak D call TRBD1 (6 bases). CDR1 is KGHSH and CDR2 is LQKENI in the germline V gene. V was cut by 2 bases and J by 0 bases, with 13 bases left in between. The CDR3 is made up of 16 amino acids. In nucleotides, the CDR3 is TGTGCCAGCTCACCAGTGGTAGGGGGGATGAACACTGAAGCTTTCTTT. It yields the protein CASSPVVGGMNTEAFF.

The V gene is TRBV30, the J gene TRBJ2-7, with TRBD2 matching over 8 bases. The V segment lost 1 base and the J segment 6 bases; nucleotides outside the gene matches: 5. Germline lookup yields CDR1 GTSNPN and CDR2 SVGIG (reference sequence). The CDR3 spans 13 residues. This CDR3 reads CAWSAGGPGEQYF. In DNA, the CDR3 is TGTGCCTGGAGTGCGGGAGGGCCAGGCGAGCAGTACTTC.

The count of this clone is one. This chain uses TRBV7-8 with TRBJ2-5, with 8 bases matching TRBD1. The germline V gene has CDR1 SGHVS and CDR2 FQNEAQ. The trim removed 4 bases at V and 7 bases at J, leaving 14 bases unmatched. This CDR3 contains 16 residues. This CDR3 reads CASSSDRGQGPGTQYF. Here the CDR3 DNA reads TGTGCCAGCAGCTCCGACAGGGGCCAGGGTCCAGGGACCCAGTACTTC.

The V call is TRBV7-6, the J call TRBJ1-1; no firm D call. From germline, CDR1 is SGHVS and CDR2 FNYEAQ. The CDR3 is 12 residues long. The germline V and J ends were trimmed by 4 bases and 2 bases, with 5 bases remaining between them. The CDR3, as DNA: TGTGCCAGCAGCTCCCCCAACACTGAAGCTTTCTTT. This sequence encodes CASSSPNTEAFF. Complete variable domain (other parts from reference TRBV7-6 and TRBJ1-1): GAGVSQSPRYKVTKRGQDVALRCDPISGHVSLYWYRQALGQGPEFLTYFNYEAQQDKSGLPNDRFSAERPEGSISTLTIQRTEQRDSAMYRCASSSPNTEAFFGQGTRLTVV.

This chain joins TRBV30 and TRBJ1-2; D may be TRBD1 (5 bases). Trimming removed 1 base at V and 6 bases at J, with 6 bases between. The CDR3 sequence is 11 residues long. From germline, CDR1 is GTSNPN and CDR2 SVGIG (reference sequence). CDR3 sequence (DNA): TGTGCCTGGAGTGGCAGGGATGGCTACACCTTC. It encodes CAWSGRDGYTF.

A few counts support this clone. This sequence joins TRBV19 and TRBJ1-4; 8 nucleotides line up with TRBD1. CDR1 is LNHDA, CDR2 SQIVND, per germline (reference sequence). CDR3 size: 17 residues. V was clipped by 4 bases and J by 6 bases; unmatched bases: 13. Here the CDR3 DNA reads TGTGCCAGTAGTACGGGACAGGTCTCTCCATACCATGAAAAACTGTTTTTT. Protein sequence: CASSTGQVSPYHEKLFF.

The count of this clone is one. The genes are TRBV10-3 and TRBJ2-7; weak D call: TRBD1 (5 bases). V lost 4 bases and J 2 bases, leaving 9 bases between the germline ends. CDR3 size: 13 residues. The germline gives CDR1 ENHRY, CDR2 SYGVKD. This chain's CDR3 is CAISGGGTYEQYF. Written as DNA, the CDR3 is TGTGCCATCAGTGGGGGCGGAACCTACGAGCAGTACTTC.

This sequence joins TRBV10-3 and TRBJ1-1, with D uncertain. Trimming took off 4 bases at V and 4 bases at J, with 13 bases between the two ends. There are 14 residues in the CDR3. Germline V gene data show CDR1 as ENHRY and CDR2 as SYGVKD. CDR3 loop: CAISVVPGVTEAFF. As DNA, the CDR3 is TGTGCCATCAGTGTGGTCCCCGGGGTCACTGAAGCTTTCTTT.

The rearrangement links TRBV5-4 to TRBJ2-4; the D gene is possibly TRBD2 (5 bases). Germline CDR1 and CDR2: SGHNT and YYREEE (reference sequence). Trimming left V 4 bases short and J 3 bases short, with 11 bases between. The CDR3 totals 14 residues. The CDR3 loop reads CASSAEAGKNIQYF. CDR3 bases: TGTGCCAGCAGCGCGGAGGCTGGCAAAAACATTCAGTACTTC.

In its sample, this clone was seen a few times. V is TRBV5-1 and J is TRBJ2-6; TRBD1 matches 9 bases. After removal of 4 bases from V and 1 base from J, the junction contained 6 bases not matched to a gene. The germline CDR1 and CDR2 sequences are SGHRS and YFSETQ. This CDR3 is 17 amino acids long. Here the CDR3 reads CASSDGDRGSGANVLTF. The CDR3 DNA is TGCGCCAGCAGCGACGGAGACAGGGGGTCTGGGGCCAACGTCCTGACTTTC.

The V and J genes are TRBV4-1 and TRBJ1-4; TRBD1 aligns across 7 bases. The CDR3 covers 15 residues. The J segment lost 8 bases and the V segment lost 1 base, leaving 7 bases of the junction unmatched. The germline V gene encodes CDR1 MGHRA and CDR2 YSYEKL. The CDR3 DNA reads as TGCGCCAGCAGCCAAGGCGACAGGGTCGACGAAAAACTGTTTTTT. It is translated as CASSQGDRVDEKLFF.

This chain joins TRBV6-5 and TRBJ2-3; the D is unclear. V was pared by 5 bases and J by 3 bases, with 15 bases between. The germline V gene encodes CDR1 MNHEY and CDR2 SVGAGI. The CDR3 is 15 amino acids. The CDR3 sequence: CASSRTWRETDTQYF. The CDR3 nucleotides read TGTGCCAGCAGTCGGACCTGGAGAGAGACAGATACGCAGTATTTT.

The rearrangement uses TRBV6-6 and TRBJ1-6; D is perhaps TRBD1 (6 bases). Per germline, CDR1 MNHNY and CDR2 SVGAGI (reference sequence). There are 16 residues in the CDR3. V lost 10 bases and J 7 bases, leaving 23 bases between the germline ends. Here the CDR3 reads CATRGYRVGVNSPLHF. The CDR3 DNA reads TGTGCCACCAGGGGCTACAGGGTGGGGGTCAATTCACCCCTCCACTTT.

The V and J genes are TRBV6-1 and TRBJ1-1; possible D gene TRBD1, 5 bases. CDR3 length equals 14 residues. Trimming left V 6 bases short and J 1 base short, with 12 bases between. From germline, CDR1 is MNHNS and CDR2 SASEGT. The CDR3, as DNA: TGTGCCAGCAGCGCCGGGACGGGGAACACTGAAGCTTTCTTT. It yields the protein CASSAGTGNTEAFF.

This clone was found once. The CDR3 sequence: CAISESNRPYGYTF. The CDR3 DNA follows: TGTGCCATCAGTGAGTCGAACAGGCCCTATGGCTACACCTTC. J is TRBJ1-2 and V is TRBV10-3; a possible D gene is TRBD1 (5 bases). CDR3 length equals 14 residues. The V gene's germline CDR1 is ENHRY and CDR2 SYGVKD. The V end lost 0 bases, the J end lost 4 bases, and 9 bases lay between the germline ends.

Concerning this clone itself: At one end the junction does not follow the germline gene, possibly because of a read error. The chain joins TRBV27 to TRBJ2-3; 7 positions match TRBD2. CDR1 and CDR2 (germline): MNHEY, SMNVEV (reference sequence). CDR3 length equals 17 residues. CDR3 coding DNA: TGTGCCAGCATTTTATGGGGTGGCGGGGGAGGGACAGATACGCAGTATTTT. It specifies CASILWGGGGGTDTQYF.

The rearrangement joins TRBV7-6 to TRBJ1-4; the D gene is possibly TRBD1 (5 bases). Germline-derived CDR1 and CDR2 are SGHVS and FNYEAQ. V dropped 0 bases and J dropped 3 bases, with 11 bases sitting between them. The CDR3 is made up of 16 amino acids. The CDR3 is CASSLAGRQSNEKLFF. The DNA of the CDR3 is TGTGCCAGCAGCTTAGCTGGGAGACAGTCTAATGAAAAACTGTTTTTT.

The chain uses TRBV5-6 and TRBJ1-5; D not resolved. Germline CDR1 and CDR2: SGHDT and YYEEEE. The CDR3 sequence is 14 residues long. V gave up 0 bases and J gave up 5 bases, with 9 bases separating them. The CDR3: CASSLGGWHQPQHF. The CDR3 DNA reads TGTGCCAGCAGCTTGGGGGGATGGCATCAGCCCCAGCATTTT.

In its sample, this clone was seen once. The rearrangement joins TRBV5-1 to TRBJ2-7; D might be TRBD1 or TRBD2, each matching 6 bases. This CDR3 has 15 residues. Germline CDR1 SGHRS, CDR2 YFSETQ. Trimming stripped 0 bases from V and 2 bases from J, with 12 bases between. The CDR3 DNA reads TGCGCCAGCAGCTTGGGCGGGACAACAACCTACGAGCAGTACTTC. It specifies CASSLGGTTTYEQYF.

The chain joins TRBV19 to TRBJ2-5; D might be TRBD1 or TRBD2, each matching 6 bases. Deletions cut 7 bases from V and 7 bases from J, with 13 bases between. CDR3 length: 12 amino acids. The germline CDR1 and CDR2 sequences are LNHDA and SQIVND (reference sequence). The CDR3 is CASKGGKGTQYF. The CDR3 region has the DNA TGTGCCAGTAAGGGGGGAAAGGGGACCCAGTACTTC. The full variable domain, with the rest looked up from reference TRBV19 and TRBJ2-5, is DGGITQSPKYLFRKEGQNVTLSCEQNLNHDAMYWYRQDPGQGLRLIYYSQIVNDFQKGDIAEGYSVSREKKESFPLTVTSAQKNPTAFYLCASKGGKGTQYFGPGTRLLVL.